Below, 15 T cell receptor beta chains from the same sample are listed, as sequenced in a study of cytomegalovirus exposure and HLA in healthy donors. PCR involved 60 Vbeta and 13 Jbeta primers. TCRdb's copy holds only in-frame clones and misses some; the assay was immunoSEQ multiplex PCR. The sample has 150,000 to 200,000 clones; over 60% are singletons. Source material: PBMCs. Source of these receptors: a middle-aged woman in good health and CMV-seronegative.

A few counts support this clone. The genes are TRBV7-9 and TRBJ1-3; no reliable D call. The CDR3 is 12 residues long. Germline V gene lookup returns CDR1 SEHNR and CDR2 FQNEAQ (reference sequence). V lost 1 base and J lost 12, with 10 bases in between. The CDR3 loop reads CASSLVAEHIYF. In DNA form, the CDR3 reads TGTGCCAGCAGCTTAGTCGCGGAGCACATATATTTT.

The chain couples TRBV1 to TRBJ1-2; the D call TRBD1 from the table was never checked on the DNA. TRBV1 counts as a pseudogene. The CDR3 runs 15 residues. CDR3 in amino acids: CTSSQALPGQGGYTF. As DNA, the CDR3 is TGCACCAGCAGCCAAGCTTTACCGGGACAGGGTGGCTACACCTTC.

The chain uses TRBV5-1 and TRBJ1-1; D not resolved. The CDR3 length is 13 residues. Trimming left V 3 bases short and J 4 bases short, with 10 bases between. Germline CDR1 SGHRS, CDR2 YFSETQ. The CDR3 coding sequence is TGCGCCAGCAGCTGGCGGGTATCCACTGAAGCTTTCTTT. This codes for CASSWRVSTEAFF.

This clone came up a few times. The rearrangement uses TRBV2 and TRBJ1-4; TRBD1 agrees at 8 bases. The CDR3 covers 15 residues. CDR1 is SNHLY, CDR2 FYNNEI, per germline. V shed 4 bases, J shed 7 bases, and the junction held 8 bases outside the gene matches. CDR3 loop: CASSGSGTGGEKLFF. The CDR3 DNA follows: TGTGCCAGCAGTGGATCCGGGACAGGAGGTGAAAAACTGTTTTTT.

The J gene is TRBJ1-1, the V gene TRBV10-1; D is possibly TRBD1 (5 bases). The CDR3 covers 13 residues. Germline V CDR1 and CDR2: WNHNN, SYGVQD (reference sequence). The germline V and J ends were trimmed by 5 bases and 1 base, with 8 bases remaining between them. CDR3: CASSLTGNTEAFF. The CDR3 DNA follows: TGCGCCAGCAGTCTAACAGGGAACACTGAAGCTTTCTTT.

The V gene is TRBV5-5, the J gene TRBJ1-5, with 8 bases that match TRBD1. CDR3 length: 15 amino acids. Germline loops: CDR1 SGHKS, CDR2 YYEKEE (reference sequence). J was trimmed by 7 bases and V by 0 bases; bases with no gene match: 6. The DNA for the CDR3 is TGTGCCAGCAGCTTGGCTACAGGGGGTCGGCAGCCCCAGCATTTT. It is translated as CASSLATGGRQPQHF.

J is TRBJ2-7 and V is TRBV27, with 9 bases lining up with TRBD1. Unmatched junction bases numbered 14, after V lost 5 bases and J lost 3 bases. Per the germline V gene, CDR1 is MNHEY and CDR2 is SMNVEV (reference sequence). The CDR3 has 17 residues. The CDR3 DNA follows: TGTGCCAGCAGTCCCAACCGACCCGGGACAGGGAACTACGAGCAGTACTTC. Its translation: CASSPNRPGTGNYEQYF.

This rearrangement joins TRBV11-2 to TRBJ1-2; TRBD1 aligns across 10 bases. J lost 8 bases, V lost 5 bases, and 8 bases had no gene match. CDR3 length: 14 residues. The germline CDR1 and CDR2 sequences are SGHAT and FQNNGV. The CDR3 spells CASSPGTGAVGYTF. The CDR3 DNA reads as TGTGCCAGCAGCCCGGGGACAGGGGCGGTCGGCTACACCTTC.

V and J are TRBV14 and TRBJ2-3; D might be TRBD2 (6 bases). Trimming took off 5 bases at V and 3 bases at J, with 15 bases between the two ends. The CDR3 totals 15 residues. The germline gives CDR1 SGHDN, CDR2 FVKESK. The CDR3 is CASSWGVLVTDTQYF. The CDR3 DNA follows: TGTGCCAGCAGCTGGGGGGTACTAGTAACAGATACGCAGTATTTT. Based on the CDR3 plus reference TRBV14 and TRBJ2-3, the full variable domain is EAGVTQFPSHSVIEKGQTVTLRCDPISGHDNLYWYRRVMGKEIKFLLHFVKESKQDESGMPNNRFLAERTGGTYSTLKVQPAELEDSGVYFCASSWGVLVTDTQYFGPGTRLTVL.

The rearrangement links TRBV10-1 to TRBJ2-5; a possible D gene is TRBD2 (5 bases). CDR3 length: 13 residues. Germline CDR1 reads WNHNN; CDR2 reads SYGVQD (reference sequence). Trimming left V 4 bases short and J 5 bases short, with 11 bases between. CDR3 DNA sequence: TGCGCCAGCAGTGGAGGAGGCCCGGAGACCCAGTACTTC. It specifies CASSGGGPETQYF.

J is TRBJ1-2 and V is TRBV28, with D hard to call. The V gene lost 3 bases and the J gene lost 6 bases, with 11 bases spanning the gap. The CDR3 extends over 13 amino acids. CDR1 is MDHEN and CDR2 is SYDVKM in the germline V gene. The CDR3 DNA reads TGTGCCAGCAGTTTTTTAGTACCGAATGGCTACACCTTC. Translation gives CASSFLVPNGYTF.

J is TRBJ1-1 and V is TRBV7-2; D gene unclear. V was trimmed by 1 base and J by 4 bases, leaving 7 bases between them. CDR3 length: 13 residues. Looked up from germline, CDR1 is SGHTA and CDR2 is FQGNSA. CDR3 amino acids: CASSLGRPTEAFF. CDR3 DNA sequence: TGTGCCAGCAGCTTAGGGAGGCCCACTGAAGCTTTCTTT.

This chain links TRBV29-1 with TRBJ1-4; TRBD1 aligns across 9 bases. This CDR3 region has 14 residues. CDR1 and CDR2 (germline): SQVTM, ANQGSEA. Trimming took 4 bases from V and 13 from J; bases not matched to a gene: 13. Here the CDR3 DNA reads TGCAGCGTTGGAGGGGGACAGGGATCGACGGGACTGTTTTTT. Its translation: CSVGGGQGSTGLFF.

V is TRBV6-6 and J is TRBJ1-6; TRBD1 agrees at 7 bases. Germline V gene sequence: CDR1 MNHNY, CDR2 SVGAGI (reference sequence). Losses at the gene ends were 2 bases for V and 10 bases for J; bases not matched to a gene: 8. The CDR3 length is 15 residues. The CDR3 DNA reads as TGTGCCAGCAGTTACCGTCGACAGGGTCGGTCACCCCTCCACTTT. Its protein is CASSYRRQGRSPLHF.

V and J are TRBV29-1 and TRBJ1-2, with D unclear. The germline V gene encodes CDR1 SQVTM and CDR2 ANQGSEA. CDR3 length equals 12 residues. The V end was cut by 6 bases, the J end by 5 bases, with 13 bases between. CDR3 nucleotides: TGCAGCGTGAAAACGGACTGGTATGGCTACACCTTC. Amino acid sequence: CSVKTDWYGYTF. Full variable domain (outside the CDR3, taken from reference TRBV29-1 and TRBJ1-2): SAVISQKPSRDICQRGTSLTIQCQVDSQVTMMFWYRQQPGQSLTLIATANQGSEATYESGFVIDKFPISRPNLTFSTLTVSNMSPEDSSIYLCSVKTDWYGYTFGSGTRLTVV.